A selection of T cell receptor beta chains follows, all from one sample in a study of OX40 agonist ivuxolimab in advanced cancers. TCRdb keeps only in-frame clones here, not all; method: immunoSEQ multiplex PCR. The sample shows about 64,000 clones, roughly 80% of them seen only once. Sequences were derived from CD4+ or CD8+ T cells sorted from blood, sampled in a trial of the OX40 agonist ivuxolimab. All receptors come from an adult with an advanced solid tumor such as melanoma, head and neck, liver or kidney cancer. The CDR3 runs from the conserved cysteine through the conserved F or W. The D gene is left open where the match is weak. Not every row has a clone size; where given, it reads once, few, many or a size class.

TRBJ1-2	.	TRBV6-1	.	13	CASSVDSNYGYTF	TGTGCCAGCAGTGTCGACAGTAACTATGGCTACACCTTC
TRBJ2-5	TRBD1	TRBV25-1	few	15	CASSSPTGTQETQYF	TGTGCCAGCAGTAGCCCGACAGGGACCCAAGAGACCCAGTACTTC
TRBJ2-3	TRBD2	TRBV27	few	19	CASSSGLAGGGRGTDTQYF	TGTGCCAGCAGTTCAGGACTAGCGGGAGGGGGTAGGGGCACAGATACGCAGTATTTT
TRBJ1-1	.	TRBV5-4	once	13	CASSSLVNAEAFF	TGTGCCAGCAGCTCGCTGGTTAACGCTGAAGCTTTCTTT
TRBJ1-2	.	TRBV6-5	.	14	CASRPNRGNYGYTF	TGTGCCAGCAGACCGAACCGGGGAAACTATGGCTACACCTTC
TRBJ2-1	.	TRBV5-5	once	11	CASQYMDEQFF	TGTGCCAGCCAATATATGGATGAGCAGTTCTTC
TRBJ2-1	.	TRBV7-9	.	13	CASSLATDNEQFF	TGTGCCAGCAGCTTAGCGACGGACAATGAGCAGTTCTTC
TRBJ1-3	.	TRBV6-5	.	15	CASSLGTDTGNTIYF	TGTGCCAGCAGTTTGGGCACAGATACTGGAAACACCATATATTTT
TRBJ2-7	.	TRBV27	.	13	CASSLGQQYEQYF	TGTGCCAGCAGTTTAGGGCAGCAATACGAGCAGTACTTC
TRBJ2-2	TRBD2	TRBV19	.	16	CASTLKPGRVYGELFF	TGTGCCAGTACCCTAAAGCCAGGGAGGGTTTACGGGGAGCTGTTTTTT
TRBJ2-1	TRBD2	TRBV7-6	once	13	CASSVKLADQQFF	TGTGCCAGCAGCGTTAAACTAGCGGATCAGCAGTTCTTC
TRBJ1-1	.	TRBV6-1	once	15	CASSVRESGNTEAFF	TGTGCCAGCAGTGTTAGGGAATCAGGGAACACTGAAGCTTTCTTT
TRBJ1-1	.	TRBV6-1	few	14	CASSSLMGITEAFF	TGTGCCAGCAGTTCATTAATGGGGATCACTGAAGCTTTCTTT
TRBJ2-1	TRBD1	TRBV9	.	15	CASTRTGASYNEQFF	TGTGCCAGCACGAGGACAGGGGCCTCCTACAATGAGCAGTTCTTC
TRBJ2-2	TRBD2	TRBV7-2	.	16	CASSLEASGRLGELFF	TGTGCCAGCAGCTTAGAGGCTAGCGGGAGGTTAGGGGAGCTGTTTTTT
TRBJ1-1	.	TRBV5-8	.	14	CASAGLVRNTEAFF	TGTGCCAGCGCAGGGCTCGTACGGAACACTGAAGCTTTCTTT
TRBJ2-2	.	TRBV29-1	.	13	CSVEIMYGGELFF	TGCAGCGTTGAGATAATGTATGGCGGGGAGCTGTTTTTT
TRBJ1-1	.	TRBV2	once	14	CASSYSGVYTEAFF	TGTGCCAGCAGTTACAGCGGGGTTTACACTGAAGCTTTCTTT
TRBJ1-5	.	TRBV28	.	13	CASSRPLGTVGHF	TGTGCCAGCAGCCGACCCTTAGGGACCGTCGGCCATTTT
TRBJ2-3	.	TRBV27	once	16	CASSIRDPPSTDTQYF	TGTGCCAGCAGTATCCGGGACCCCCCTAGCACAGATACGCAGTATTTT
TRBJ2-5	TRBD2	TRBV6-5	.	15	CASRVAGGPQETQYF	TGTGCCAGCAGAGTAGCGGGGGGACCCCAAGAGACCCAGTACTTC
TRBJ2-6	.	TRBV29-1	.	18	CSVEFRQITFSGANVLTF	TGCAGCGTTGAATTTAGACAGATTACCTTCTCTGGGGCCAACGTCCTGACTTTC
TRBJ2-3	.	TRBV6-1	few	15	CASSEIEPHTDTQYF	TGTGCCAGCAGTGAAATCGAGCCACACACAGATACGCAGTATTTT
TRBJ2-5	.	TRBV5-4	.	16	CASSRWELTMGETQYF	TGTGCCAGCAGCCGCTGGGAGCTAACTATGGGAGAGACCCAGTACTTC
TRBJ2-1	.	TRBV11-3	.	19	CASSLGETWGDNLHNEQFF	TGTGCCAGCAGCTTAGGGGAAACCTGGGGGGACAACTTGCACAATGAGCAGTTCTTC
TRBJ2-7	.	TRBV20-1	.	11	CSARLLYEQYF	TGCAGTGCGAGACTCCTCTACGAGCAGTACTTC
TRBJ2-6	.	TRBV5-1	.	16	CASSLFEGTGANVLTF	TGCGCCAGCAGCTTGTTTGAGGGCACTGGGGCCAACGTCCTGACTTTC
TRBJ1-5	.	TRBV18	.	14	CASSDGPTSQPQHF	TGTGCCAGCTCAGACGGACCTACCTCTCAGCCCCAGCATTTT
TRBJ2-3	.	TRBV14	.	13	CASSRDLTDTQYF	TGTGCCAGCAGCCGGGACTTGACAGATACGCAGTATTTT
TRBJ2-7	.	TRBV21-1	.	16	CASSKAHRLVYRKQYF	TGTGCCAGCAGCAAAGCCCATCGGCTAGTTTATCGTAAGCAGTACTTC
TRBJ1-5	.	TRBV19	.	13	CASSRQGNQPQHF	TGTGCCAGTAGTAGACAGGGCAATCAGCCCCAGCATTTT
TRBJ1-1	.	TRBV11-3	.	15	CASVLSGAPNTEAFF	TGTGCCAGCGTCTTGTCGGGGGCCCCGAACACTGAAGCTTTCTTT
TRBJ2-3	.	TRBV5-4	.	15	CASGRWLRGTDTQYF	TGTGCCAGCGGCCGTTGGCTGAGGGGCACAGATACGCAGTATTTT
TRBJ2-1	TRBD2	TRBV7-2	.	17	CASSLVVGGRFAGEQFF	TGTGCCAGCAGCTTAGTAGTGGGCGGGAGGTTCGCGGGTGAGCAGTTCTTC
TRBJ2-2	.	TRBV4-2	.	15	CASSQRGKISGELFF	TGTGCCAGCAGCCAGAGGGGCAAAATATCGGGGGAGCTGTTTTTT
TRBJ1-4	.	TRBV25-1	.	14	CASSRGPSNEKLFF	TGTGCCAGCAGCCGGGGCCCAAGCAATGAAAAACTGTTTTTT
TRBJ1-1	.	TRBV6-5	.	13	CASSSDGNTEAFF	TGTGCCAGCAGTTCGGACGGTAACACTGAAGCTTTCTTT
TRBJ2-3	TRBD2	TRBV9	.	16	CASSPTSGINTDTQYF	TGTGCCAGCAGCCCCACTAGCGGGATTAACACAGATACGCAGTATTTT
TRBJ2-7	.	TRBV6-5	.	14	CASSYQDTLYEQYF	TGTGCCAGCAGTTACCAGGACACCCTCTACGAGCAGTACTTC
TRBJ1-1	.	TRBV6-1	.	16	CASSDPGRLGHTEAFF	TGTGCCAGCAGTGATCCCGGACGGCTAGGTCACACTGAAGCTTTCTTT